The next 17 T cell receptor beta chains were all read from a single sample in a study of blood T cell repertoires in COVID-19. Sequencing was performed with immunoSEQ multiplex PCR; in TCRdb, only in-frame clones are kept and a portion is missing. The data hold approximately 120,000 clones, with 75% to 90% observed a single time. Specimen: peripheral blood. The receptor set was obtained from a woman aged 55 to 70 with acute or convalescent COVID-19.

CDR3 in DNA: TGTGCCAGCAGTTACGAGGCGGGGAAGCGAAGAGATGGCTACACCTTC. Translating it yields CASSYEAGKRRDGYTF. This chain uses TRBV6-5 with TRBJ1-2; D is undetermined. Germline assignment: CDR1 MNHEY and CDR2 SVGAGI. Trimming removed 2 bases from V and 6 bases from J, with 19 bases in between. The CDR3 spans 16 residues.

This clone was picked up a small number of times. The chain joins TRBV5-8 to TRBJ1-3; 7 bases are a match to TRBD1. The length of the CDR3 is 14 residues. With V trimmed by 5 bases and J by 0 bases, 2 bases remained unmatched. Per germline, CDR1 SGHTS and CDR2 YDEGEE. The CDR3 sequence: CASRRTGSGNTIYF. CDR3 bases: TGTGCCAGCAGGCGGACAGGCTCTGGAAACACCATATATTTT.

CDR3 coding DNA: TGTGCCAGCAGCGTAGCGACTAGCACAGAGACCCAGTACTTC. It codes for CASSVATSTETQYF. The chain is built from TRBV9 and TRBJ2-5, with 7 bases identical to TRBD2. CDR1 SGDLS and CDR2 YYNGEE come from the germline V gene. V was clipped by 0 bases and J by 4 bases; unmatched bases: 3. The CDR3 sequence is 14 residues long.

This rearrangement joins TRBV6-5 to TRBJ1-2; D might be TRBD1 (5 bases). This CDR3 comprises 15 residues. Germline CDR1 is MNHEY and CDR2 is SVGAGI. Trimming removed 6 bases at V and 2 bases at J, with 16 bases between. This CDR3 is CASRSTQVFNYGYTF. Here the CDR3 DNA reads TGTGCCAGCAGGTCTACACAGGTTTTCAACTATGGCTACACCTTC.

Turning to this clone: Mismatch with germline at one junction end may stem from a read error. The rearrangement links TRBV5-6 to TRBJ2-7; D is tentatively TRBD1 or TRBD2 (5 bases each). The CDR3 is 14 amino acids. Germline values: CDR1 SGHDT, CDR2 YYEEEE. CDR3 sequence (DNA): TGTGCCAGCACCTTGCGGGCCAGGCAGGGCGAGCAGTACTTC. Protein: CASTLRARQGEQYF.

The V and J genes are TRBV24-1 and TRBJ2-7; D perhaps matches TRBD2 (5 bases). The germline V and J ends were trimmed by 12 bases and 0 bases, with 11 bases remaining between them. Germline V gives CDR1 KGHDR, CDR2 SFDVKD. The CDR3 is 12 amino acids. The DNA for the CDR3 is TGTGCCGGGAGCGGTAACTCCTACGAGCAGTACTTC. It specifies CAGSGNSYEQYF.

This clone was seen only once. The CDR3 DNA reads as TGTGCCATCATATCAGGCACCGACGATTACTCCTACAATGAGCAGTTCTTC. Protein product: CAIISGTDDYSYNEQFF. V usage is TRBV7-8 and J usage is TRBJ2-1; D unresolved. Germline values: CDR1 SGHVS, CDR2 FQNEAQ. The CDR3 is made up of 17 amino acids. Trimming shortened V by 10 bases and J by 0 bases, and 22 bases separated the two germline ends.

The chain employs TRBV7-9 and TRBJ2-7, with D tentatively TRBD2 (5 bases). V gave up 3 bases and J gave up 0 bases, with 12 bases separating them. The germline V gene has CDR1 SEHNR and CDR2 FQNEAQ (reference sequence). CDR3 size: 15 residues. The CDR3 reads CASSFTKEGSYEQYF. As DNA, the CDR3 is TGTGCCAGCAGCTTTACGAAAGAGGGCTCCTACGAGCAGTACTTC.

This rearrangement joins TRBV5-1 to TRBJ1-1; D might be TRBD1 (6 bases). Between the trimmed V and J ends, which lost 4 bases and 4 bases, there was a span of 14 bases. This CDR3 has 14 residues. The germline gives CDR1 SGHRS, CDR2 YFSETQ. As DNA, the CDR3 is TGCGCCAGCAGCACTAACAGGGTGGGCACTGAAGCTTTCTTT. Translating it yields CASSTNRVGTEAFF.

The chain recombines TRBV5-1 with TRBJ2-3; 10 bases align to TRBD2. Germline V gives CDR1 SGHRS, CDR2 YFSETQ. The CDR3 has 16 residues. The trim removed 1 base at V and 3 bases at J, leaving 5 bases unmatched. The CDR3 sequence: CASSLRPSGGTDTQYF. CDR3 bases: TGCGCCAGCAGCTTGAGGCCTAGCGGGGGAACAGATACGCAGTATTTT.

The chain combines TRBV6-5 with TRBJ1-2; weak D call: TRBD1 (6 bases). This CDR3 region has 13 residues. From germline, CDR1 is MNHEY and CDR2 SVGAGI. Trimming left V 5 bases short and J 4 bases short, with 11 bases between. The CDR3 DNA reads TGTGCCAGCAGTCGACAGGAAGGCTATGGCTACACCTTC. Encoded protein: CASSRQEGYGYTF.

This chain connects TRBV28 to TRBJ2-1; possibly TRBD2 for D (5 bases). V was clipped by 8 bases and J by 6 bases, with 8 bases between them. The CDR3 extends over 11 amino acids. The germline V gene has CDR1 MDHEN and CDR2 SYDVKM. The CDR3 region is CASYGSNEQFF. CDR3 nucleotides: TGTGCCAGCTATGGGAGCAATGAGCAGTTCTTC.

This chain joins TRBV7-6 and TRBJ2-1, with 9 bases lining up with TRBD2. The CDR3 sequence is 14 residues long. Germline values: CDR1 SGHVS, CDR2 FNYEAQ. Germline trimming cut 4 bases from V and 9 bases from J; bases unmatched to any gene: 7. DNA for the CDR3: TGTGCCAGCAGCTCGGGCGGGGGGGCCTCTGAGCAGTTCTTC. It translates to CASSSGGGASEQFF.

The chain carries TRBV7-9 and TRBJ2-7, with D possibly matching TRBD1 (5 bases). There are 15 residues in the CDR3. Germline CDR1 SEHNR, CDR2 FQNEAQ (reference sequence). The V and J ends lost 2 bases and 5 bases respectively, with 16 bases between them. DNA for the CDR3: TGTGCCAGCAGCTTACTTCAGCAGGGTTTCCACGAGCAGTACTTC. Protein product: CASSLLQQGFHEQYF.

This clone has a single count. The chain carries TRBV5-1 and TRBJ2-5; TRBD1 agrees at 8 bases. V lost 0 bases to trimming and J lost 5 bases; unmatched junction nucleotides: 3. CDR1 and CDR2 from the germline V gene are SGHRS and YFSETQ. The CDR3 is made up of 14 amino acids. CDR3 amino acids: CASSLGQGAETQYF. CDR3 nucleotide sequence: TGCGCCAGCAGCTTGGGGCAGGGGGCCGAGACCCAGTACTTC. Full variable domain (remainder filled in from reference TRBV5-1 and TRBJ2-5): KAGVTQTPRYLIKTRGQQVTLSCSPISGHRSVSWYQQTPGQGLQFLFEYFSETQRNKGNFPGRFSGRQFSNSRSEMNVSTLELGDSALYLCASSLGQGAETQYFGPGTRLLVL.

The chain carries TRBV24-1 and TRBJ1-1; D ambiguous. From germline, CDR1 is KGHDR and CDR2 SFDVKD. The CDR3 covers 13 residues. The V end lost 7 bases, the J end lost 1 base, and 9 bases lay between the germline ends. DNA for the CDR3: TGTGCCACCAGGGAGGCGGGGAACACTGAAGCTTTCTTT. This encodes CATREAGNTEAFF.

The chain uses TRBV28 and TRBJ2-7, with TRBD1 matching 9 bases. Trimming removed 3 bases from V and 2 bases from J; junction bases left unmatched: 8. The CDR3 loop spans 16 amino acids. Germline V gene lookup returns CDR1 MDHEN and CDR2 SYDVKM. CDR3 nucleotides: TGTGCCAGCAGTTTCCAACCGGGACAGGGTACCTACGAGCAGTACTTC. Translation: CASSFQPGQGTYEQYF.